The rows below give T cell receptor beta chains drawn from one sample of a study of post-analysis software for immune sequencing data. MiXCR, run by TCRdb on the PCR reads, gives a single entry per CDR3 protein. The repertoire has hundreds of thousands of distinct CDR3 sequences, around 40% of them found once; the top ten carry under 2%. The material sequenced was blood. The receptors were sampled from a girl aged 10-17 years with multiple sclerosis. CDR3s include the opening cysteine and the closing phenylalanine or tryptophan. The D gene is left open where the match is weak. A row's size may be missing; if present it is once, few, many or a size class.

size: .
D: .
length: 17
V: TRBV7-8
J: TRBJ2-3
CDR3: CASSLTRNRLEADTQYF
DNA: TGTGCCAGCAGCTTAACCCGAAACCGTCTTGAAGCAGATACGCAGTATTTT

size: few
D: .
length: 15
V: TRBV29-1
J: TRBJ2-7
CDR3: CSVRTGFRRSYEQYF
DNA: TGCAGCGTCCGTACGGGGTTCCGTCGCTCCTACGAGCAGTACTTC

size: .
D: .
length: 11
V: TRBV3-1
J: TRBJ2-7
CDR3: CASSHGGEQYF
DNA: TGTGCCAGCAGCCATGGGGGCGAGCAGTACTTC

size: few
D: TRBD2
length: 15
V: TRBV27
J: TRBJ2-7
CDR3: CASTERDAATYEQYF
DNA: TGTGCCAGCACCGAGCGGGATGCCGCGACCTACGAGCAGTACTTC

size: .
D: TRBD2
length: 15
V: TRBV5-1
J: TRBJ2-2
CDR3: CASSPGLAGPGELFF
DNA: TGCGCCAGCAGCCCGGGACTAGCGGGCCCCGGGGAGCTGTTTTTT

size: few
D: .
length: 14
V: TRBV7-2
J: TRBJ2-1
CDR3: CASSPQGRGDEQFF
DNA: TGTGCCAGCAGCCCCCAGGGACGCGGCGATGAGCAGTTCTTC

size: .
D: TRBD1
length: 14
V: TRBV6-5
J: TRBJ1-4
CDR3: CASRYRGKHEKLFF
DNA: TGTGCCAGCAGATACAGGGGAAAGCATGAAAAACTGTTTTTT

size: .
D: .
length: 11
V: TRBV29-1
J: TRBJ2-7
CDR3: CSGTVSYEQYF
DNA: TGCAGCGGGACGGTATCCTACGAGCAGTACTTC

size: once
D: TRBD2
length: 16
V: TRBV6-5
J: TRBJ2-3
CDR3: CASSTTWASGRDAQYF
DNA: TGTGCCAGCAGCACAACTTGGGCTAGCGGGAGGGATGCGCAGTATTTT

size: .
D: TRBD1
length: 15
V: TRBV7-3
J: TRBJ2-3
CDR3: CASSATGGTGDTQYF
DNA: TGTGCCAGCAGCGCCACAGGGGGGACGGGAGATACGCAGTATTTT

size: many
D: .
length: 12
V: TRBV12-3/TRBV12-4
J: TRBJ1-2
CDR3: CASSLANYGYTF
DNA: TGTGCCAGCAGTTTGGCTAACTATGGCTACACCTTC

size: .
D: .
length: 17
V: TRBV6-6
J: TRBJ2-1
CDR3: CASSYRAAKSFYNEQFF
DNA: TGTGCCAGCAGTTACAGGGCAGCGAAGAGTTTCTACAATGAGCAGTTCTTC

size: .
D: .
length: 18
V: TRBV28
J: TRBJ1-2
CDR3: CASSLSLSAPVGDYGYTF
DNA: TGTGCCAGCAGTTTATCGTTATCAGCCCCAGTGGGGGACTATGGCTACACCTTC